These 22 T cell receptor beta chains were all obtained from the same sample, sequenced in a study of Graves' ophthalmopathy and Graves' hyperthyroidism. Amplification targeted the TCR beta CDR3 regions, with RNA transcripts as the source material. An opening RT-PCR round employed HTBI primers and preceded a second-round multiplex PCR. TCRdb analysed the multiplex PCR reads with MiXCR anew, one entry per CDR3 protein. Among about 160,000 distinct CDR3 sequences listed, 30% to 45% were seen once. Sequences were obtained from peripheral blood. The receptors originated from a man aged 25-45 years with Graves' ophthalmopathy.

This clonotype was observed at least ten times. The rearrangement uses TRBV6-2 or TRBV6-3 and TRBJ1-5, with D perhaps matching TRBD1 (5 bases). Germline loops: CDR1 MNHEY, CDR2 SVGEGT. The CDR3 extends over 14 amino acids. Trimming pared 6 bases from V and 3 bases from J, leaving 12 bases between. CDR3 in amino acids: CASRPGEINQPQHF. DNA of the CDR3: TGTGCCAGCAGGCCGGGGGAGATCAATCAGCCCCAGCATTTT.

Many counts were recorded for this clonotype. The V gene is TRBV11-1, the J gene TRBJ1-1; D remains ambiguous. The CDR3 spans 14 residues. Per germline, CDR1 SGHAT and CDR2 FQDESV (reference sequence). Trimming shortened V by 1 base and J by 5 bases, and 11 bases separated the two germline ends. The CDR3 sequence: CASSLGPGLTEAFF. The DNA for the CDR3 is TGTGCCAGCAGCTTAGGTCCGGGCCTGACTGAAGCTTTCTTT.

The sample holds many counts of this clonotype. The chain has TRBV27 and TRBJ2-5; D is perhaps TRBD2 (6 bases). Between the trimmed V and J ends, which lost 5 bases and 1 base, there was a span of 11 bases. This CDR3 spans 14 amino acids. The germline CDR1 and CDR2 sequences are MNHEY and SMNVEV (reference sequence). The CDR3 is CASSHGLPQETQYF. Here the CDR3 DNA reads TGTGCCAGCAGTCATGGACTACCCCAAGAGACCCAGTACTTC.

In this sample, this clonotype turned up many times. The chain recombines TRBV27 with TRBJ1-1, with D maybe TRBD1 (5 bases). V was shortened by 9 bases and J by 3 bases, with 11 bases between the two germline ends. The length of the CDR3 is 12 residues. Germline CDR1 and CDR2: MNHEY and SMNVEV (reference sequence). The CDR3 spells CARYLGDTEAFF. The DNA for the CDR3 is TGTGCCAGATATTTGGGGGACACTGAAGCTTTCTTT.

The V and J genes are TRBV30 and TRBJ1-6; TRBD1 is a possible D gene (6 bases). The V end lost 3 bases, the J end lost 7 bases, and 22 bases lay between the germline ends. This CDR3 contains 17 residues. Germline loops: CDR1 GTSNPN, CDR2 SVGIG (reference sequence). The CDR3 is CAWRVAIGTLSNSPLHF. DNA for the CDR3: TGTGCCTGGAGAGTTGCCATCGGGACATTAAGCAATTCACCCCTCCACTTT.

The rearrangement uses TRBV6-2 or TRBV6-3 and TRBJ1-1, with a possible D match to TRBD1 (6 bases). CDR1 MNHEY and CDR2 SVGEGT come from the germline V gene. Trimming took off 8 bases at V and 1 base at J, with 11 bases between the two ends. The CDR3 has 13 residues. The CDR3 sequence: CASGAQGNTEAFF. DNA for the CDR3: TGTGCCAGCGGAGCACAGGGGAACACTGAAGCTTTCTTT.

This clonotype has at least ten counts. The rearrangement links TRBV20-1 to TRBJ1-5, with D perhaps matching TRBD1 (6 bases). This CDR3 has 14 amino acids. CDR1 DFQATT and CDR2 SNEGSKA come from the germline V gene (reference sequence). V was trimmed by 4 bases and J by 2 bases, leaving 12 bases between them. Here the CDR3 reads CSAKGGLGNQPQHF. DNA for the CDR3: TGCAGTGCTAAGGGGGGGCTGGGCAATCAGCCCCAGCATTTT.

This clonotype was detected ten times or more. The gene calls are TRBV12-3 or TRBV12-4 and TRBJ2-2; the D is unclear. The CDR3 consists of 11 residues. Trimming cost V 7 bases and J 6 bases, with 6 bases left between them. CDR3 protein: CASTPAGELFF. The CDR3 nucleotides read TGTGCCAGCACCCCAGCCGGGGAGCTGTTTTTT.

This clonotype came up many times. V usage is TRBV7-2 and J usage is TRBJ1-5; a weak D match, TRBD1 (6 bases). The germline gives CDR1 SGHTA, CDR2 FQGNSA. The V gene lost 0 bases and the J gene lost 3 bases, with 9 bases spanning the gap. The CDR3 length is 15 residues. CDR3 sequence reads: CASSLASGDNQPQHF. The CDR3 bases are TGTGCCAGCAGCTTAGCTTCAGGGGACAATCAGCCCCAGCATTTT. Full variable domain (missing parts from reference TRBV7-2 and TRBJ1-5): GAGVSQSPSNKVTEKGKDVELRCDPISGHTALYWYRQSLGQGLEFLIYFQGNSAPDKSGLPSDRFSAERTGGSVSTLTIQRTQQEDSAVYLCASSLASGDNQPQHFGDGTRLSIL.

This clonotype has at least ten counts. The chain employs TRBV10-3 and TRBJ1-6, with D unresolved. Germline values: CDR1 ENHRY, CDR2 SYGVKD. V was shortened by 2 bases and J by 9 bases, with 14 bases between the two germline ends. This CDR3 contains 15 residues. In nucleotides, the CDR3 is TGTGCCATCAGTGAGGCCGAACGGCTCAGTTCACCCCTCCACTTT. As protein: CAISEAERLSSPLHF.

This clonotype was counted many times. CDR3 nucleotide sequence: TGTGCCAGCACGAAGACCGGGACAGTCAGGCGGGGGGGCTACACCTTC. This gives the protein CASTKTGTVRRGGYTF. The chain uses TRBV6-5 and TRBJ1-2; 7 bases line up with TRBD1. CDR1 is MNHEY, CDR2 SVGAGI, per germline. V gave up 7 bases and J gave up 8 bases; unmatched junction bases: 19. The CDR3 consists of 16 residues.

This clonotype was observed a few times. The rearrangement links TRBV6-5 to TRBJ2-5; TRBD2 aligns across 13 bases. The J segment lost 2 bases and the V segment lost 2 bases, leaving 2 bases of the junction unmatched. Germline V gene sequence: CDR1 MNHEY, CDR2 SVGAGI. This CDR3 spans 16 amino acids. The CDR3 DNA sequence: TGTGCCAGCAGTTACGGGACTAGCGGGGCACAAGAGACCCAGTACTTC. It translates to CASSYGTSGAQETQYF.

This clonotype occurred many times. The chain recombines TRBV20-1 with TRBJ1-5; D might be TRBD1 (5 bases). Deletions cut 5 bases from V and 0 bases from J, with 14 bases between. The CDR3 loop spans 15 amino acids. The germline CDR1 and CDR2 sequences are DFQATT and SNEGSKA (reference sequence). CDR3 region: CSAGGGGASNQPQHF. CDR3 in DNA: TGCAGTGCTGGCGGGGGAGGAGCTAGCAATCAGCCCCAGCATTTT.

This clonotype was observed many times. The CDR3 loop is CSARLLGQGYGYTF. The CDR3 DNA sequence: TGCAGTGCTAGATTGTTAGGACAGGGCTATGGCTACACCTTC. This chain links TRBV20-1 with TRBJ1-2; 8 nucleotides align to TRBD1. Trimming took 2 bases from V and 4 from J; bases not matched to a gene: 6. Germline lookup yields CDR1 DFQATT and CDR2 SNEGSKA (reference sequence). The CDR3 extends over 14 amino acids.

The rearrangement joins TRBV11-3 to TRBJ1-5, with D unresolved. CDR3 length equals 15 residues. With 3 bases removed from V and 2 bases from J, the gap between germline ends came to 11 bases. Germline assignment: CDR1 SGHNT and CDR2 YENEEA. This CDR3 reads CASSLQKAGNQPQHF. DNA for the CDR3: TGTGCCAGCAGCTTGCAGAAGGCGGGCAATCAGCCCCAGCATTTT.

The chain uses TRBV7-8 and TRBJ1-1; a weak D match, TRBD1 (6 bases). The CDR3 runs to 15 residues. From germline, CDR1 is SGHVS and CDR2 FQNEAQ. V lost 6 bases to trimming and J lost 1 base, with 15 bases between them. DNA of the CDR3: TGTGCCAGCAGACTTGGTCAGGGGCGGAACACTGAAGCTTTCTTT. This sequence encodes CASRLGQGRNTEAFF.

This clonotype was counted ten times or more. The chain recombines TRBV28 with TRBJ2-7; 7 bases line up with TRBD1. CDR3 length: 13 residues. The J segment lost 0 bases and the V segment lost 6 bases, leaving 2 bases of the junction unmatched. Germline assignment: CDR1 MDHEN and CDR2 SYDVKM. As DNA, the CDR3 is TGTGCCAGCAGGGACAGGAGCTCCTACGAGCAGTACTTC. It is translated as CASRDRSSYEQYF.

This clonotype has just one count. DNA for the CDR3: TGTGCCAGTAACCCCTCAGGCAGGGGGCTGCCTAACACCTTC. Translation: CASNPSGRGLPNTF. The rearrangement uses TRBV30 and TRBJ1-2; 8 nucleotides agree with TRBD1. Looked up from germline, CDR1 is GTSNPN and CDR2 is SVGIG (reference sequence). The CDR3 sequence is 14 residues long. Losses at the gene ends were 8 bases for V and 12 bases for J; bases not matched to a gene: 20.

This clonotype was seen repeatedly, ten times or more. The rearrangement uses TRBV6-2 or TRBV6-3 and TRBJ1-2; tentatively, D is TRBD1 (5 bases). V was cut by 4 bases and J by 3 bases, with 15 bases left in between. The CDR3 covers 15 residues. Looked up from germline, CDR1 is MNHEY and CDR2 is SVGEGT. The CDR3 loop reads CASSSGTSRYYGYTF. CDR3 DNA: TGTGCCAGCAGTTCGGGGACTTCAAGGTACTATGGCTACACCTTC.

This clonotype was recorded many times. The rearrangement joins TRBV7-2 to TRBJ1-2; 9 bases fit TRBD1. Losses at the gene ends were 1 base for V and 2 bases for J; bases not matched to a gene: 2. CDR3 size: 15 residues. CDR1 SGHTA and CDR2 FQGNSA come from the germline V gene. The CDR3 loop reads CASSLGGTGNYGYTF. The CDR3 DNA reads as TGTGCCAGCAGCTTAGGTGGGACAGGGAACTATGGCTACACCTTC. Full variable domain (missing parts from reference TRBV7-2 and TRBJ1-2): GAGVSQSPSNKVTEKGKDVELRCDPISGHTALYWYRQSLGQGLEFLIYFQGNSAPDKSGLPSDRFSAERTGGSVSTLTIQRTQQEDSAVYLCASSLGGTGNYGYTFGSGTRLTVV.

For the CDR3, the DNA is TGTGCCAGCTGTGTGCTTGCGGACACTGAAGCTTTCTTT. It specifies CASCVLADTEAFF. The chain recombines TRBV6-1 with TRBJ1-1; no clear D. Germline V gives CDR1 MNHNS, CDR2 SASEGT. V lost 8 bases and J 3 bases, leaving 13 bases between the germline ends. CDR3 size: 13 residues.

The V call is TRBV19, the J call TRBJ1-2, with D perhaps TRBD1 (5 bases). The V end was cut by 4 bases, the J end by 4 bases, with 16 bases between. This CDR3 spans 15 amino acids. Looked up from germline, CDR1 is LNHDA and CDR2 is SQIVND (reference sequence). The DNA of the CDR3 is TGTGCCAGTAGTACCTTCGGGGGGAATCTCTATGGCTACACCTTC. Translation gives CASSTFGGNLYGYTF. The whole variable domain, remainder taken from reference TRBV19 and TRBJ1-2, is DGGITQSPKYLFRKEGQNVTLSCEQNLNHDAMYWYRQDPGQGLRLIYYSQIVNDFQKGDIAEGYSVSREKKESFPLTVTSAQKNPTAFYLCASSTFGGNLYGYTFGSGTRLTVV.